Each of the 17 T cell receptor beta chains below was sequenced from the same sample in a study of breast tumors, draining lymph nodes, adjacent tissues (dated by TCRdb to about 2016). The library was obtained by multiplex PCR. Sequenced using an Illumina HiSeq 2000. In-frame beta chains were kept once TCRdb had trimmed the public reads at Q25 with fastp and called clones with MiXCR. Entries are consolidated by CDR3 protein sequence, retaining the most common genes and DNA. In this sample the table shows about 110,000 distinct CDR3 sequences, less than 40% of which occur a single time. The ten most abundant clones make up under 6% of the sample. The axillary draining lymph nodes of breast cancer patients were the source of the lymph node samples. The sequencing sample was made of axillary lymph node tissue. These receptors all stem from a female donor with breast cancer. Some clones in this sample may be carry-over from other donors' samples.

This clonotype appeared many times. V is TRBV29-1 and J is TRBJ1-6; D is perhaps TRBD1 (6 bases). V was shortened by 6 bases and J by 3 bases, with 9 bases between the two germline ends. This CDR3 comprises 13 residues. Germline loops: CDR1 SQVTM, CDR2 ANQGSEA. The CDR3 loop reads CSVRQDYNSPLHF. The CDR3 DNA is TGCAGCGTGAGACAGGACTATAATTCACCCCTCCACTTT.

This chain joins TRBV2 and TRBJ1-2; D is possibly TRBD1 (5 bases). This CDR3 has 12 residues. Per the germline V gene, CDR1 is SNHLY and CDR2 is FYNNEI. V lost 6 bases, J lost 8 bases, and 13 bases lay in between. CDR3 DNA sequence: TGTGCCAGCAGCGGGACTAGCGGGGGCTACACCTTC. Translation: CASSGTSGGYTF.

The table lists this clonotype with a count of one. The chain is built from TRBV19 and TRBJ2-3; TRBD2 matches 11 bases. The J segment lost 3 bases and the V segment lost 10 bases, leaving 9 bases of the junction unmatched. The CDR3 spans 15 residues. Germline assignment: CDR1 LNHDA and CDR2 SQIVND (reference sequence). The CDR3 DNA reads TGTGCCACCGAGCTAGCGGGGGGACTTACAGATACGCAGTATTTT. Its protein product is CATELAGGLTDTQYF. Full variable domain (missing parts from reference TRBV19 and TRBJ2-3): DGGITQSPKYLFRKEGQNVTLSCEQNLNHDAMYWYRQDPGQGLRLIYYSQIVNDFQKGDIAEGYSVSREKKESFPLTVTSAQKNPTAFYLCATELAGGLTDTQYFGPGTRLTVL.

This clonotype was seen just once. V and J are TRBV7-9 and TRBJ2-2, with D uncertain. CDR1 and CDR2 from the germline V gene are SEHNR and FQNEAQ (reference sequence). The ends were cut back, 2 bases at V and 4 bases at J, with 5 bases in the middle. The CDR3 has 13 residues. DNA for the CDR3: TGTGCCAGCAGCTTAATCATCACCGGGGAGCTGTTTTTT. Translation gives CASSLIITGELFF.

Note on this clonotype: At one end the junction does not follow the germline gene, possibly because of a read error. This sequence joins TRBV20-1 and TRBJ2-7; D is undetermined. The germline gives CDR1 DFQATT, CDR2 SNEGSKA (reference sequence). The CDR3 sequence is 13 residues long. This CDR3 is CSARDDTKYEQHF. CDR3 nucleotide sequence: TGCAGTGCTAGAGATGACACTAAGTACGAGCAGCACTTT.

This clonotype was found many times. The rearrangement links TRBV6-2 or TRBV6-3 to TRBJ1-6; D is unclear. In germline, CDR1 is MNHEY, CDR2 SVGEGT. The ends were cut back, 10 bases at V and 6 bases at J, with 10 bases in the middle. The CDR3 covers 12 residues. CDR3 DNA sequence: TGTGCCACCTGGACTTCTAATTCACCCCTCCACTTT. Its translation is CATWTSNSPLHF.

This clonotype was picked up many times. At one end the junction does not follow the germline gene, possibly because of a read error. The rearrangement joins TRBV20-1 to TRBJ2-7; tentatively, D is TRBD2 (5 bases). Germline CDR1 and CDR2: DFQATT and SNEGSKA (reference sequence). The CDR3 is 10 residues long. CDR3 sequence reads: CSARKSGLDF. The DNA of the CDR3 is TGCAGTGCTAGAAAAAGCGGCCTGGACTTC.

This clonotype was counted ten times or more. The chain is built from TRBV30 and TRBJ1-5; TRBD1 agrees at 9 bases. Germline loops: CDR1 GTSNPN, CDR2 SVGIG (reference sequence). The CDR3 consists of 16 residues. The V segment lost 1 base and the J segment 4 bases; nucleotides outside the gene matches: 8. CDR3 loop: CAWSAPRQGVNQPQHF. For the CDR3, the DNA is TGTGCCTGGAGTGCCCCCCGACAGGGGGTGAATCAGCCCCAGCATTTT.

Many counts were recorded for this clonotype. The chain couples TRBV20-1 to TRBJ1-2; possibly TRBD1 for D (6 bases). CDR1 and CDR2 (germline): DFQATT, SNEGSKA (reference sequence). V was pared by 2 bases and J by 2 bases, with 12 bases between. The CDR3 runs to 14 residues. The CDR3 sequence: CSARLTGWNYGYTF. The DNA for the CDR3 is TGCAGTGCTAGACTCACAGGGTGGAACTATGGCTACACCTTC.

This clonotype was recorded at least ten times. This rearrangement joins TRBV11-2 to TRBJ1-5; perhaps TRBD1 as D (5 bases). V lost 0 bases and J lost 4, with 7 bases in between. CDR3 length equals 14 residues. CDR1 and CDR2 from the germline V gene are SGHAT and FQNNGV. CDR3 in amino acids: CASSLEGDNQPQHF. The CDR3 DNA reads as TGTGCCAGCAGCTTAGAAGGGGATAATCAGCCCCAGCATTTT.

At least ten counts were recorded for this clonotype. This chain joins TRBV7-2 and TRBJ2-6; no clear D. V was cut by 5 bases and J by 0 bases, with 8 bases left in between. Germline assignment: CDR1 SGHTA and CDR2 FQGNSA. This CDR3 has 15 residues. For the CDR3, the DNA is TGTGCCAGCAGCCCGAGAGTCTCTGGGGCCAACGTCCTGACTTTC. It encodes CASSPRVSGANVLTF.

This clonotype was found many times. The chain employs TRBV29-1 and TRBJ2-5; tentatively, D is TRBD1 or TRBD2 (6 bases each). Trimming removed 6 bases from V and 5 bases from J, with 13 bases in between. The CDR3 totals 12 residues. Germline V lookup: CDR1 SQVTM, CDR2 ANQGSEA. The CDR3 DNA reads TGCAGCGTCTCGGGGGCCGGGGAGACCCAGTACTTC. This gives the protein CSVSGAGETQYF.

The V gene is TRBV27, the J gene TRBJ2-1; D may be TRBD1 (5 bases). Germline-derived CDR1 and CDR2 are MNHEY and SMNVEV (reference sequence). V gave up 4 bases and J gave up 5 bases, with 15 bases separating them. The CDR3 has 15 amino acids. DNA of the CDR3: TGTGCCAGCAGTTATGCCCAGGGTTACAACAATGAGCAGTTCTTC. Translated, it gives CASSYAQGYNNEQFF.

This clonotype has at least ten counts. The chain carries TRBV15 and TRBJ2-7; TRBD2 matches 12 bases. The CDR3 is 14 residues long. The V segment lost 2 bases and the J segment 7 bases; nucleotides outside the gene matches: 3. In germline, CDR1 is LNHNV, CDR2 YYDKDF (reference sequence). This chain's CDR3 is CATSRPSGRGEQYF. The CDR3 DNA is TGTGCCACCAGCAGACCTAGCGGGAGGGGTGAGCAGTACTTC.

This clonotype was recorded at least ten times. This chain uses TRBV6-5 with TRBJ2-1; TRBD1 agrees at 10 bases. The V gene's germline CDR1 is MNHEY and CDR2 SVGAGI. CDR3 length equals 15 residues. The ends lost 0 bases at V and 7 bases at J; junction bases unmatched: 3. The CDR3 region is CASSYSRQGANEQFF. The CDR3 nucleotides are TGTGCCAGCAGTTACTCGAGACAGGGGGCGAATGAGCAGTTCTTC.

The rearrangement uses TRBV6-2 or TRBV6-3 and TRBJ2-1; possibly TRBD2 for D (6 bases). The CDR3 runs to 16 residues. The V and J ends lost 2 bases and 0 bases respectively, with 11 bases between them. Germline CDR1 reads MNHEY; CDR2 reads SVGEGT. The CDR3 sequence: CASSYTRGSSYNEQFF. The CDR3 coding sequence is TGTGCCAGCAGTTACACACGGGGGAGCTCCTACAATGAGCAGTTCTTC.

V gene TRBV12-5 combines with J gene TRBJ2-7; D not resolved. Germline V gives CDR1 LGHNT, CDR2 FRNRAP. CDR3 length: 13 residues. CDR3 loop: CASSLDFTYEQYF. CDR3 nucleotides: TGTGCCAGCAGTTTAGACTTCACCTACGAGCAGTACTTC.